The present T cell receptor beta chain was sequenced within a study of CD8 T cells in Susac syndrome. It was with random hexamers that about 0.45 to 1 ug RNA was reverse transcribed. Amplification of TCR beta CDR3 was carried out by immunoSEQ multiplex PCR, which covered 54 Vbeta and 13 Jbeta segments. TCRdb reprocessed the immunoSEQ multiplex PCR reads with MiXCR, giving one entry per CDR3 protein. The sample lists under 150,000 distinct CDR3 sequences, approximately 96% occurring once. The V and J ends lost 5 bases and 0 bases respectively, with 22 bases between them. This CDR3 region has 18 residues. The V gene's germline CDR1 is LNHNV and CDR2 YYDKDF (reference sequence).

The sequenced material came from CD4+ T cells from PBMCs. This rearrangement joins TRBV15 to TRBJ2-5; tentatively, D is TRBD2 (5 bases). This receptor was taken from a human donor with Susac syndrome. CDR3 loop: CATSLRAGNGVYQETQYF. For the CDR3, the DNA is TGTGCCACCAGCTTACGGGCGGGCAACGGGGTCTACCAAGAGACCCAGTACTTC.